The T cell receptor beta chain described here comes from a study of TIL therapy for anti-PD-1-resistant metastatic lung cancer. About the study: Patients then received nivolumab; progressors got lymphodepletion, TIL and IL-2.

Study-level results: Treatment-naive, never-smoker and oncogene-addicted patients were overrepresented in this highly selected cohort.

A remark on this clone: Its antigen remains unidentified.

The CDR3 covers 14 residues. The V and J ends lost 2 bases and 7 bases respectively, with 13 bases between them. Germline lookup yields CDR1 SGHRS and CDR2 YFSETQ. The libraries were made with immunoSEQ v3. Libraries were sequenced to around 2 million read pairs (survey) or about 5-6.5 million (deep). Produced via immunoSEQ multiplex PCR; TCRdb's table is partial and in-frame only. The sample consists of about 32,000 clones, about 70% of them appearing once. Time point here: pre-treatment sample, taken before nivolumab and TIL therapy. Patients were adults with stage 4 NSCLC. Here the sequenced sample was blood, taken at baseline. This clonotype was obtained from a woman aged 30 to 85 with non-small cell lung cancer. This chain links TRBV5-1 with TRBJ2-1; D possibly matches TRBD1 or TRBD2 (5 bases each). Here the CDR3 DNA reads TGCGCCAGCAGCTTTGGGGGAATGCGGAATGAGCAGTTCTTC. Translated: CASSFGGMRNEQFF.